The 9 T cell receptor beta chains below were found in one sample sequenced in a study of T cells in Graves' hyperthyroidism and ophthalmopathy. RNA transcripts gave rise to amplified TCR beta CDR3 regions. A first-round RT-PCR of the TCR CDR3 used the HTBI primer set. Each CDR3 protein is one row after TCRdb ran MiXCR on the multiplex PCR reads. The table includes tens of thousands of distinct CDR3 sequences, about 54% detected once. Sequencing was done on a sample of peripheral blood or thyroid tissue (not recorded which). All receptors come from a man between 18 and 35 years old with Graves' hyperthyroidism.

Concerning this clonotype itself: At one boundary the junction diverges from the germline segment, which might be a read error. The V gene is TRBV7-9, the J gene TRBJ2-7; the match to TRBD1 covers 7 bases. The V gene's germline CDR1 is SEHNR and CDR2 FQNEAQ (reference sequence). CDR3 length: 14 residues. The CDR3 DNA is TGTGCCAGCAGCCCAACAGGGGATGAGTACGAGCGGCACTTC. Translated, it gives CASSPTGDEYERHF. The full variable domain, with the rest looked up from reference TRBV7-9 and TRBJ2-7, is DTGVSQNPRHKITKRGQNVTFRCDPISEHNRLYWYRQTLGQGPEFLTYFQNEAQLEKSRLLSDRFSAERPKGSFSTLEIQRTEQGDSAMYLCASSPTGDEYERHFGPGTRLTVT.

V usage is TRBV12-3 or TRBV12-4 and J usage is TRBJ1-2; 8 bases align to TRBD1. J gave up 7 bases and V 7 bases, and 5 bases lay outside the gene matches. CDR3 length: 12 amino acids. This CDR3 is CASIGQGGGYTF. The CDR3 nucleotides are TGTGCCAGCATCGGACAGGGTGGTGGCTACACCTTC.

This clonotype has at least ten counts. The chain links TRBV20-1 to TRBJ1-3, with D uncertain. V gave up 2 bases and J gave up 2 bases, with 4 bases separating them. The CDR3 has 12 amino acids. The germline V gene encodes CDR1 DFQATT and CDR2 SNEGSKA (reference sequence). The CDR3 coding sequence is TGCAGTGCTAGATTTGCTGGAAACACCATATATTTT. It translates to CSARFAGNTIYF.

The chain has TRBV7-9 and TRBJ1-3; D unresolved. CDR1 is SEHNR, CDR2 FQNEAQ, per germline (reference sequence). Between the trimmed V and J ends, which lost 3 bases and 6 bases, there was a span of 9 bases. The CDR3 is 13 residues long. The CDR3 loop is CASSFNRKNTIYF. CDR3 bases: TGTGCCAGCAGCTTTAACAGAAAAAACACCATATATTTT.

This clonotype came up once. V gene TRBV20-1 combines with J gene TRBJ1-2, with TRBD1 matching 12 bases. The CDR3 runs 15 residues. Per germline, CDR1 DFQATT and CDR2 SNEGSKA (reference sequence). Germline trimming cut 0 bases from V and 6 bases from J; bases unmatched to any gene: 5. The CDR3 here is CSARDRDRGQDGYTF. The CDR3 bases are TGCAGTGCTAGAGACCGGGACAGGGGGCAGGATGGCTACACCTTC.

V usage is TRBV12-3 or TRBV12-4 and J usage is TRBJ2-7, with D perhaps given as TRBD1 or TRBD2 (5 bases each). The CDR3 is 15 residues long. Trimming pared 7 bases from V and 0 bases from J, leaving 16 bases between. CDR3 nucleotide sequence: TGTGCCAGCACGAGGGGCGTAACAGGCTCCTACGAGCAGTACTTC. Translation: CASTRGVTGSYEQYF.

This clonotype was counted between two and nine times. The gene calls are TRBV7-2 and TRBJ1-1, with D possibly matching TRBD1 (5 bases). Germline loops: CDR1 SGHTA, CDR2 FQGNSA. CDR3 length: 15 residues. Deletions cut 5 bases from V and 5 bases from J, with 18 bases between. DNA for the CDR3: TGTGCCAGCAGCATGACTAGCGGGGGGAGGACTGAAGCTTTCTTT. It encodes CASSMTSGGRTEAFF.

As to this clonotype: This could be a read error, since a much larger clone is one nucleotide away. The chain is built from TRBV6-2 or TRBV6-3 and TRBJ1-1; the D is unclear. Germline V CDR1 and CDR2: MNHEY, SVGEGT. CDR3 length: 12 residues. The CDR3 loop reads CASGYPPTEAFF. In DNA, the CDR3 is TGTGCCAGCGGTTACCCCCCAACTGAAGCTTTCTTT.

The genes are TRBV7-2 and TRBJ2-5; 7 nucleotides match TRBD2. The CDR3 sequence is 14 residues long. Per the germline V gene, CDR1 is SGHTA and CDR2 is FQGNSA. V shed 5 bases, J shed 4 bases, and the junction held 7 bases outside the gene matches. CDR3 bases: TGTGCCAGCAGCCTCGGGACTATCCCAGAGACCCAGTACTTC. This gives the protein CASSLGTIPETQYF.